Sequencing of this T cell receptor beta chain was carried out in a study of graft-versus-host responses after intestinal transplantation. TCRdb keeps only in-frame clones here, not all; method: immunoSEQ multiplex PCR. This sample has roughly 50,000 clones, with around 90% found just once. Findings of the study overall: Peak circulating GvH clone levels tracked with early post-transplant HvG declines.

Turning to this clone: Its target is not known.

V gave up 0 bases and J gave up 2 bases, with 11 bases separating them. The CDR3 loop spans 16 amino acids. The germline V gene has CDR1 MGHRA and CDR2 YSYEKL. This specimen was PBMCs, taken roughly 660 days after intestinal transplant. The chain couples TRBV4-1 to TRBJ2-1; D not resolved. This clonotype was sampled from a human patient who received an intestinal transplant, so some T cells may come from the graft donor. CDR3 nucleotides: TGCGCCAGCAGCCAAGATCCGGATCATACCTACAATGAGCAGTTCTTC. Translation: CASSQDPDHTYNEQFF.